This TCR beta chain was obtained from a study of T cell responses to AZD1222 COVID-19 vaccine. Study-wide findings and caveats: The study identified only a handful of AZD1222 recipients as seropositive at baseline. The repertoires were collected only after the peak T cell response.

Here immunoSEQ multiplex PCR was the method, and the copy in TCRdb shows in-frame clones only, minus some. The sample records approximately 94,000 clones, roughly nine tenths being singletons. Germline loops: CDR1 SGHRS, CDR2 YFSETQ. Trimming stripped 0 bases from V and 4 bases from J, with 7 bases between. CDR3 length equals 14 residues. Points on this clone: Its target is not known.

The material was peripheral blood, obtained on day 0 of AZD1222 vaccination. This clonotype originated in an adult in good health. V is TRBV5-1 and J is TRBJ2-2, with TRBD2 as a possible D gene (6 bases). CDR3 DNA sequence: TGCGCCAGCAGCTTGGCCGGGGGCACCGGGGAGCTGTTTTTT. Amino acid sequence: CASSLAGGTGELFF. Full variable domain (outside the CDR3, taken from reference TRBV5-1 and TRBJ2-2): KAGVTQTPRYLIKTRGQQVTLSCSPISGHRSVSWYQQTPGQGLQFLFEYFSETQRNKGNFPGRFSGRQFSNSRSEMNVSTLELGDSALYLCASSLAGGTGELFFGEGSRLTVL.